Listed here is a single TCR beta chain. This record comes from a study of T cell changes during pregnancy in multiple sclerosis. Here immunoSEQ multiplex PCR was the method, and the copy in TCRdb shows in-frame clones only, minus some. The sample yields around 36,000 clones, about 91% seen once. Per the germline V gene, CDR1 is MDHEN and CDR2 is SYDVKM. The CDR3 has 13 amino acids. J gave up 7 bases and V 7 bases, and 7 bases lay outside the gene matches. The V call is TRBV28, the J call TRBJ1-2; 9 positions match TRBD1. The specimen comprised CD8+ T cells from peripheral blood mononuclear cells, sampled before pregnancy. This TCR came from a female donor with multiple sclerosis, enrolled in a pregnancy study. The CDR3 loop reads CASNSGTGLGYTF. CDR3 bases: TGTGCCAGCAACTCCGGGACAGGGCTTGGCTACACCTTC.